This T cell receptor (beta chain) was found in a study of OX40 agonist ivuxolimab in advanced cancers. On cycle 4 day 1 and cycle 7 day 1, as well as at baseline, blood was sampled. Per the germline V gene, CDR1 is SGDLS and CDR2 is YYNGEE. V was trimmed by 4 bases and J by 1 base, leaving 14 bases between them. This CDR3 spans 16 amino acids. Study-level points and caveats: By week 6 at 0.1 to 3.0 mg/kg, blood CD4+ and CD8+ T cells had expanded clonally.

Repertoires were generated with immunoSEQ multiplex PCR, while TCRdb's copy carries only in-frame clones and drops some. Of approximately 35,000 clones in the sample, over 75% were seen once. This clone was seen more than once but under ten times. The antigen remains undetermined. This specimen consisted of CD4+ or CD8+ T cells sorted from blood, obtained in a trial of the OX40 agonist ivuxolimab. V usage is TRBV9 and J usage is TRBJ2-2; perhaps D is TRBD1 or TRBD2 (6 bases each). This receptor was obtained from an adult with an advanced solid tumor such as melanoma, head and neck, liver or kidney cancer. The CDR3 region is CASSKGGPQNTGELFF. The DNA of the CDR3 is TGTGCCAGCAGCAAGGGGGGACCTCAGAACACCGGGGAGCTGTTTTTT.